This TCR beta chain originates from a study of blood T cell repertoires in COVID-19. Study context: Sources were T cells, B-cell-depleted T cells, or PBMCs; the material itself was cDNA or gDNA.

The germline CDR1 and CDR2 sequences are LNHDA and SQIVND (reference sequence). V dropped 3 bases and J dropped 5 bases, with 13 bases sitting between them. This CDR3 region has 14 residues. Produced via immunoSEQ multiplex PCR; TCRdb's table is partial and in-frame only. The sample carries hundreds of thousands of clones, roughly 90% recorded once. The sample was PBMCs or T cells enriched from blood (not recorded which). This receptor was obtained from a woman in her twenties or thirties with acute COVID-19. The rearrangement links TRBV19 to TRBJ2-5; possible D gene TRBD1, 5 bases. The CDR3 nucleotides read TGTGCCAGTAGTATTAGACAGAAAGGGGAGACCCAGTACTTC. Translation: CASSIRQKGETQYF.